Shown below are 14 T cell receptor beta chains from a single sample sequenced in a study of CD8+ T cells in alopecia areata. Specified treatment: oral pan-JAK inhibitor, 5-10 mg twice daily. RNA extraction was followed by reverse transcription into cDNA, which acted as the sequencing template. TCRdb's copy holds only in-frame clones and misses some; the assay was immunoSEQ multiplex PCR. The data show about 74,000 clones, with 25% to 30% seen just once and more than 12% held by the top ten. The sample consisted of CD8+ T cells sorted from blood, taken at week 4, from a patient treated with tofacitinib. These receptors were obtained from a human donor with alopecia areata.

The rearrangement links TRBV4-1 to TRBJ1-5; the D gene is possibly TRBD1 (5 bases). Trimming took off 4 bases at V and 0 bases at J, with 16 bases between the two ends. This CDR3 is built from 17 residues. CDR1 and CDR2 from the germline V gene are MGHRA and YSYEKL. This chain's CDR3 is CASSPLQGTNSNQPQHF. CDR3 coding DNA: TGCGCCAGCAGCCCCCTCCAGGGCACAAATAGCAATCAGCCCCAGCATTTT.

This clone was found a few times. The J gene is TRBJ1-3, the V gene TRBV27; 7 bases fit TRBD1. The germline V gene encodes CDR1 MNHEY and CDR2 SMNVEV (reference sequence). Unmatched junction bases numbered 3, after V lost 4 bases and J lost 3 bases. CDR3 length: 14 amino acids. This chain's CDR3 is CASSSRDSGNTIYF. CDR3 DNA: TGTGCCAGCAGTTCACGGGACAGTGGAAACACCATATATTTT.

This clone has a single count. The rearrangement joins TRBV7-9 to TRBJ2-7; D unclear. The CDR3 length is 12 residues. The germline V gene encodes CDR1 SEHNR and CDR2 FQNEAQ (reference sequence). Between the trimmed V and J ends, which lost 0 bases and 2 bases, there was a span of 2 bases. Here the CDR3 DNA reads TGTGCCAGCAGCTTAGCCCCCTACGAGCAGTACTTC. Translation: CASSLAPYEQYF.

This clone was observed a few times. The chain uses TRBV27 and TRBJ1-4; 8 positions agree with TRBD1. The CDR3 is made up of 15 amino acids. With 4 bases clipped from V and 5 bases from J, the junction kept 6 bases outside the gene matches. CDR1 is MNHEY, CDR2 SMNVEV, per germline (reference sequence). Written as DNA, the CDR3 is TGTGCCAGCAGTTCCCCGGACAGGGCAAATGAAAAACTGTTTTTT. This translates into CASSSPDRANEKLFF.

CDR3 sequence: CASSILENTEAFF. The DNA for the CDR3 is TGTGCCAGTAGTATACTTGAGAACACTGAAGCTTTCTTT. The rearrangement links TRBV19 to TRBJ1-1; D not certain. CDR1 LNHDA and CDR2 SQIVND come from the germline V gene (reference sequence). The CDR3 covers 13 residues. Deletions cut 2 bases from V and 1 base from J, with 5 bases between.

This chain uses TRBV6-1 with TRBJ2-5, with 9 nucleotides matching TRBD1. The CDR3 has 17 amino acids. Trimming at V came to 1 base and at J to 4 bases, leaving 10 bases not matched to a gene. Per the germline V gene, CDR1 is MNHNS and CDR2 is SASEGT. CDR3 coding DNA: TGTGCCAGCAGTGAAGAAACAGGGGGCGCATTGCGAGAGACCCAGTACTTC. It codes for CASSEETGGALRETQYF.

The CDR3 loop reads CSGVLGDRYNEQFF. The CDR3, as DNA: TGCAGCGGGGTGCTGGGGGATCGATACAATGAGCAGTTCTTC. The gene calls are TRBV29-1 and TRBJ2-1, with D perhaps matching TRBD1 or TRBD2 (5 bases each). Germline V gene data show CDR1 as SQVTM and CDR2 as ANQGSEA. The V and J ends lost 7 bases and 4 bases respectively, with 17 bases between them. The CDR3 is made up of 14 amino acids.

In its sample, this clone was seen a few times. This chain uses TRBV29-1 with TRBJ2-2; D not certain. The CDR3 runs 11 residues. Germline assignment: CDR1 SQVTM and CDR2 ANQGSEA. V was trimmed by 5 bases and J by 6 bases, leaving 7 bases between them. In DNA, the CDR3 is TGCAGCGTTAGGTCGGCCGGGGAGCTGTTTTTT. Translated: CSVRSAGELFF.

For the CDR3, the DNA is TGTGCCAGTAGTATAGGGATCCGCAATCAGCCCCAGCATTTT. It translates to CASSIGIRNQPQHF. The chain links TRBV19 to TRBJ1-5; no definite D call. CDR3 length equals 14 residues. Germline values: CDR1 LNHDA, CDR2 SQIVND (reference sequence). Trimming cost V 1 base and J 2 bases, with 6 bases left between them. Full variable domain (outside the CDR3, taken from reference TRBV19 and TRBJ1-5): DGGITQSPKYLFRKEGQNVTLSCEQNLNHDAMYWYRQDPGQGLRLIYYSQIVNDFQKGDIAEGYSVSREKKESFPLTVTSAQKNPTAFYLCASSIGIRNQPQHFGDGTRLSIL.

This clone has more than one count but fewer than ten. The V gene is TRBV6-5, the J gene TRBJ2-5; no clear D. This CDR3 comprises 15 residues. Germline assignment: CDR1 MNHEY and CDR2 SVGAGI. Trimming took 5 bases from V and 4 from J, leaving 17 bases between them. For the CDR3, the DNA is TGTGCCAGCAGTATCGGAACGGTAGTAAGAGAGACCCAGTACTTC. This sequence encodes CASSIGTVVRETQYF.

This chain links TRBV7-2 with TRBJ2-7, with D possibly matching TRBD2 (5 bases). Trimming removed 7 bases from V and 0 bases from J, with 19 bases in between. This CDR3 contains 16 residues. Germline V CDR1 and CDR2: SGHTA, FQGNSA. Here the CDR3 DNA reads TGTGCCAGCACCACTAGTGGCCAGCTGAGCTCCTACGAGCAGTACTTC. Its protein product is CASTTSGQLSSYEQYF.

In its sample, this clone was seen a few times. This chain links TRBV4-1 with TRBJ2-5; 11 positions match TRBD2. The CDR3 spans 14 residues. With 4 bases clipped from V and 4 bases from J, the junction kept 2 bases outside the gene matches. CDR1 MGHRA and CDR2 YSYEKL come from the germline V gene. This CDR3 reads CASSPLAGAETQYF. CDR3 in DNA: TGCGCCAGCAGCCCACTAGCGGGAGCAGAGACCCAGTACTTC.

This clone was seen a handful of times. This sequence joins TRBV29-1 and TRBJ2-2; the D is unclear. The CDR3 is 13 residues long. Germline V gene lookup returns CDR1 SQVTM and CDR2 ANQGSEA. V lost 3 bases and J lost 4, with 9 bases in between. The CDR3 DNA sequence: TGCAGCGTTGAGGTTGTTGTCACCGGGGAGCTGTTTTTT. Translating gives CSVEVVVTGELFF.

This clone was detected only a few times. This chain joins TRBV30 and TRBJ1-5; D remains ambiguous. Germline V lookup: CDR1 GTSNPN, CDR2 SVGIG (reference sequence). Trimming pared 2 bases from V and 4 bases from J, leaving 9 bases between. This CDR3 comprises 13 residues. The CDR3, as DNA: TGTGCCTGGAGTTTTCAGGAGAATCAGCCCCAGCATTTT. It translates to CAWSFQENQPQHF. The full variable domain, in which reference TRBV30 and TRBJ1-5 provide the parts outside the CDR3, is SQTIHQWPATLVQPVGSPLSLECTVEGTSNPNLYWYRQAAGRGLQLLFYSVGIGQISSEVPQNLSASRPQDRQFILSSKKLLLSDSGFYLCAWSFQENQPQHFGDGTRLSIL.